This TCR beta chain was observed in a study of blood T cell repertoires in COVID-19 (dated by TCRdb to about 2020). Some background on the complete study: The collaborator samples originated in the United States, Italy and Spain and spanned the acute and convalescent phases of COVID-19. The prospective study material was composed of cDNA or gDNA derived from T cells, B-cell-depleted T cells, or PBMCs. Deeply sampled blood TCRbeta repertoires from subjects exposed to, actively infected with, or recovered from COVID-19 were included in the dataset. The repertoires were made available in a free public database intended to serve as a resource for research on the immune response to SARS-CoV-2. Samples came from the ongoing ImmuneRACE study (first 160 participants) plus 1,254 subjects from 6 global collaborators. Nearly every sample came with metadata listing a de-identified subject ID, COVID-19 status, age in years and sex. Where HLA class I and class II types were available, the types were taken from metadata supplied by the sample provider, not from assay-based typing.

Broader findings and caveats from the paper: The quantity of clinical and demographic metadata differed by source and by participant and was supplied without curation.

The CDR3, cysteine through phenylalanine, is 18 amino acids long. Only CDR3 DNA remains: 54 bases, in frame from the first base. From the germline V gene, CDR1 is MGHRA and CDR2 is YSYEKL. V is pruned by 6 bases and J by 7 bases, leaving 21 bases of the junction without a gene match. Participants in the prospective study were enrolled through a virtual design, were aged roughly 18 to 100 years, and lived in approximately 25 United States geographic areas. In the prospective study, participants were assigned to cohorts based on the clinical history participants reported in a screening survey and a study questionnaire. In the prospective study, mobile phlebotomists collected whole blood, serum and a nasopharyngeal or oropharyngeal swab from each participant. Prospective study participants could optionally give additional blood draws and questionnaires over an approximately 2-month period. Blood samples from the prospective study were shipped frozen or at room temperature prior to DNA extraction.

As concerns this clone: There is no known antigen for this receptor. One base away there is no much larger clone; base qualities are not given.

The immunoSEQ Assay, a bias-controlled multiplex PCR, was used to amplify TCRbeta CDR3 regions from genomic DNA. Per the source publication's procedure: The number of nucleated cells in each sample was estimated by amplification of reference gene primers within the assay. To quantify the absolute abundance of each unique TCRbeta CDR3 rearrangement, sequence reads were collapsed and filtered. For each sample, productive Simpson clonality was calculated as the square root of Simpson's diversity index over productive rearrangements. As stored in TCRdb, this immuneACCESS dataset retains in-frame rearrangements with V and J assigned. A fraction of the clones does not appear; measured against another copy, unresolved V genes explain less than half of the discrepancy, and the remainder lacks a known reason. That table furnishes V, J and clone size, whereas the DNA furnished D and trimming. The table for this sample lists under 250,000 clones; over 75% of them were counted only once. The top ten hold approximately 9.6% of the sample.

Specimen: PBMCs or T cells enriched from blood (not recorded which). The sequence was collected from a woman aged 50 to 60 with acute COVID-19. The chain employs TRBV4-1 and TRBJ2-1, with 7 bases aligning to TRBD2. In nucleotides, the sequence is TGCGCCAGCAGACCAAGAATTCGAGGTAGCGGGCCACTGAATGAGCAGTTCTTC. Its protein is CASRPRIRGSGPLNEQFF.